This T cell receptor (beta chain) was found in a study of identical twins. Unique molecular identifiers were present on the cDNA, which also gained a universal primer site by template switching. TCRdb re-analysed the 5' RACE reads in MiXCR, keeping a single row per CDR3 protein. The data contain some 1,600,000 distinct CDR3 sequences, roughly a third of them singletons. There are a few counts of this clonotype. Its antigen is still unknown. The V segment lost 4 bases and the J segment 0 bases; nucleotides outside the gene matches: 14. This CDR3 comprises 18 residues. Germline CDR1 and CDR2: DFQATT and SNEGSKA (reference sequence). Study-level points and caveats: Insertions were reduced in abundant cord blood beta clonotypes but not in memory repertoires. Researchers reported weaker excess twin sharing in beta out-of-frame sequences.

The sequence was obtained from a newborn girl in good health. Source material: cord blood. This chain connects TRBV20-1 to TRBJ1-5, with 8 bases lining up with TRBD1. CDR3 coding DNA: TGCAGTGCTACGAGGGGACAGGCAGCCGTATATAGCAATCAGCCCCAGCATTTT. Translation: CSATRGQAAVYSNQPQHF.